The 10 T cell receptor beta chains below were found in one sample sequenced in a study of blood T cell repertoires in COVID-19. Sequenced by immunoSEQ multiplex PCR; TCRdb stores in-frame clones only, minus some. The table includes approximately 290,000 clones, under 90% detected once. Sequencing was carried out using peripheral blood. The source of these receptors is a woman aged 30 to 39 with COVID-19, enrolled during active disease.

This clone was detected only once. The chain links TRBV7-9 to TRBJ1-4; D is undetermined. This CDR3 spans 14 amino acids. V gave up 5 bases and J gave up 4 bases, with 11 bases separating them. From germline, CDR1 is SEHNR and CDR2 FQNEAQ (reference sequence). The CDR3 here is CASSHPRDNEKLFF. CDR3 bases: TGTGCCAGCAGCCATCCTCGGGATAATGAAAAACTGTTTTTT.

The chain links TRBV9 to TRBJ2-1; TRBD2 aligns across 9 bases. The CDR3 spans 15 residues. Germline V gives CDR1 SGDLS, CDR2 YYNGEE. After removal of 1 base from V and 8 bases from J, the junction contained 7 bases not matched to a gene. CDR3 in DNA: TGTGCCAGCAGCGTATCAAGCGGGGGGACTTATGAGCAGTTCTTC. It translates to CASSVSSGGTYEQFF.

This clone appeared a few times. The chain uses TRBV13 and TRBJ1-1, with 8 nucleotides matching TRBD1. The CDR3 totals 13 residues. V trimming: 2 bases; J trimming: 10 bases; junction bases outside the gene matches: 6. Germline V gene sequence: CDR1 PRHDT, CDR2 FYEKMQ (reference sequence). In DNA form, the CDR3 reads TGTGCCAGCAGCTTATCCTCAGGGGGCACAGCTTTCTTT. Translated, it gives CASSLSSGGTAFF.

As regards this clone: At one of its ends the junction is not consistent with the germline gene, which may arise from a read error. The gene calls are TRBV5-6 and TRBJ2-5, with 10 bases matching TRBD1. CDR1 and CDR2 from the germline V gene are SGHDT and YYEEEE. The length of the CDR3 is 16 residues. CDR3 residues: CASGLRRDRGGETQYF. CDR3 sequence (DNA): TGTGCCAGCGGCTTGAGACGGGACAGGGGAGGCGAGACCCAGTACTTC. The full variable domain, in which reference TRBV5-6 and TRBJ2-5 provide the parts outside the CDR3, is DAGVTQSPTHLIKTRGQQVTLRCSPKSGHDTVSWYQQALGQGPQFIFQYYEEEERQRGNFPDRFSGHQFPNYSSELNVNALLLGDSALYLCASGLRRDRGGETQYFGPGTRLLVL.

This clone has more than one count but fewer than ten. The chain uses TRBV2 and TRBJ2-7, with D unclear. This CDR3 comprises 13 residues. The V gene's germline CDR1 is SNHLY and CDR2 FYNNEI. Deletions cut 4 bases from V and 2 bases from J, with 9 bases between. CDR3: CASSVAPAYEQYF. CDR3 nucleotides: TGTGCCAGCAGTGTTGCTCCAGCCTACGAGCAGTACTTC.

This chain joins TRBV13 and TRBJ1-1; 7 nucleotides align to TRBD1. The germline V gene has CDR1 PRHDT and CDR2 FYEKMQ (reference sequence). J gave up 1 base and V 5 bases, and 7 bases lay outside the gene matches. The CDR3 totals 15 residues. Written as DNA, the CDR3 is TGTGCCAGCAGCCCCTCCGGGACAGAGAACACTGAAGCTTTCTTT. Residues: CASSPSGTENTEAFF.

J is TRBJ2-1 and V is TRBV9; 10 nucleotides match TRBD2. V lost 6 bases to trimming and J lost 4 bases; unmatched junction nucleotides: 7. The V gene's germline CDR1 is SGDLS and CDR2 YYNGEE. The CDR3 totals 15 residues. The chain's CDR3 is CASTHLAGVYNEQFF. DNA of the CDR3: TGTGCCAGCACCCATCTAGCGGGGGTATACAATGAGCAGTTCTTC.

CDR3 sequence reads: CASSLALGQGNEKLFF. In nucleotides, the CDR3 is TGTGCCAGCAGCTTAGCCCTGGGACAGGGGAACGAAAAACTGTTTTTT. This sequence joins TRBV7-2 and TRBJ1-4, with 10 bases identical to TRBD1. CDR3 length: 16 residues. CDR1 is SGHTA, CDR2 FQGNSA, per germline. V shed 0 bases and J 8 bases; nucleotides not matched to a gene: 6. The full variable domain, rest sourced from reference TRBV7-2 and TRBJ1-4, is GAGVSQSPSNKVTEKGKDVELRCDPISGHTALYWYRQSLGQGLEFLIYFQGNSAPDKSGLPSDRFSAERTGGSVSTLTIQRTQQEDSAVYLCASSLALGQGNEKLFFGSGTQLSVL.

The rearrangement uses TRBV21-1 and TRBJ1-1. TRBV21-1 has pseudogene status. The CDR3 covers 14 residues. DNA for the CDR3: TGTGCCAGCAGCAAAGCCAGGGAGGTGGCTGAAGCTTTCTTT. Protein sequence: CASSKAREVAEAFF.

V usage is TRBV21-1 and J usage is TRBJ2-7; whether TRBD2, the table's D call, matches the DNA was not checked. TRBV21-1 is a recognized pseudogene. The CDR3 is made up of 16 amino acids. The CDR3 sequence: CASSNSGTPKLYEQYF. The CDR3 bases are TGTGCCAGCAGCAACAGTGGGACTCCCAAACTCTACGAGCAGTACTTC.